A single sample is the source of the 10 T cell receptor beta chains below, sequenced in a study of T cell changes during pregnancy in multiple sclerosis. Clones were sequenced by immunoSEQ multiplex PCR, and TCRdb holds only the in-frame ones, with some missing. The sample lists 100,000 or so clones; about 92% were seen once. Sequencing used peripheral blood, obtained after pregnancy. The source of these receptors is a female donor with multiple sclerosis, enrolled in a pregnancy study.

The table lists this clone with a count of one. The chain employs TRBV30 and TRBJ2-5, with D perhaps TRBD2 (5 bases). The ends were cut back, 3 bases at V and 1 base at J, with 12 bases in the middle. Germline V lookup: CDR1 GTSNPN, CDR2 SVGIG (reference sequence). The CDR3 is 14 amino acids. DNA for the CDR3: TGTGCCTGGAGATGGGGTGGGAGCCAAGAGACCCAGTACTTC. Its translation: CAWRWGGSQETQYF.

The CDR3 reads CAWRTPGQGHNEQFF. CDR3 sequence (DNA): TGTGCCTGGAGGACGCCGGGACAGGGCCACAATGAGCAGTTCTTC. The chain links TRBV30 to TRBJ2-1, with TRBD1 matching over 9 bases. V lost 3 bases, J lost 5 bases, and 8 bases stayed unmatched. This CDR3 spans 15 amino acids. CDR1 is GTSNPN and CDR2 is SVGIG in the germline V gene (reference sequence).

This chain links TRBV6-6 with TRBJ1-1; the match to TRBD1 covers 8 bases. V lost 2 bases, J lost 2 bases, and 7 bases stayed unmatched. The V gene's germline CDR1 is MNHNY and CDR2 SVGAGI (reference sequence). The CDR3 is 16 residues long. The CDR3 coding sequence is TGTGCCAGCAGTTACCCACTCGACAGGGGCAACACTGAAGCTTTCTTT. Translated: CASSYPLDRGNTEAFF.

CDR3 bases: TGTGCCTGGAAGCCGTCGAACACTGAAGCTTTCTTT. As protein: CAWKPSNTEAFF. The chain is built from TRBV30 and TRBJ1-1; D gene uncertain. The V gene lost 4 bases and the J gene lost 1 base, with 7 bases spanning the gap. Germline CDR1 is GTSNPN and CDR2 is SVGIG (reference sequence). The CDR3 covers 12 residues.

CDR3 in DNA: TGTGCCAGCAGCCTGGGACTAAACCCTAGCACAGATACGCAGTATTTT. Protein: CASSLGLNPSTDTQYF. V and J are TRBV7-9 and TRBJ2-3, with 7 bases identical to TRBD2. The CDR3 is made up of 16 amino acids. Germline values: CDR1 SEHNR, CDR2 FQNEAQ (reference sequence). The V gene end was trimmed by 5 bases and the J gene end by 0 bases; junction bases not matched to a gene: 8.

The chain has TRBV27 and TRBJ1-1; TRBD1 is a possible D gene (6 bases). The CDR3 covers 14 residues. Trimming cost V 2 bases and J 2 bases, with 9 bases left between them. Germline values: CDR1 MNHEY, CDR2 SMNVEV (reference sequence). The CDR3 sequence: CASSLRTANTEAFF. CDR3 nucleotides: TGTGCCAGCAGTTTAAGGACAGCAAACACTGAAGCTTTCTTT.

The genes are TRBV6-1 and TRBJ2-6, with D hard to call. The V end lost 4 bases, the J end lost 0 bases, and 7 bases lay between the germline ends. Per germline, CDR1 MNHNS and CDR2 SASEGT. The CDR3 length is 15 residues. As DNA, the CDR3 is TGTGCCAGCAGTGTGTACAGCTCTGGGGCCAACGTCCTGACTTTC. It codes for CASSVYSSGANVLTF.

This rearrangement joins TRBV2 to TRBJ1-1; 8 bases map to TRBD1. Germline loops: CDR1 SNHLY, CDR2 FYNNEI. The trim removed 10 bases at V and 3 bases at J, leaving 10 bases unmatched. The CDR3 loop spans 14 amino acids. The DNA of the CDR3 is TGTGCCACCAGACAGGGGAGTTTGGACACTGAAGCTTTCTTT. Translated: CATRQGSLDTEAFF.

This chain connects TRBV30 to TRBJ1-2; 8 bases are a match to TRBD1. Per germline, CDR1 GTSNPN and CDR2 SVGIG (reference sequence). Trimming removed 2 bases from V and 7 bases from J; junction bases left unmatched: 12. The CDR3 contains 15 residues. The DNA of the CDR3 is TGTGCCTGGAGTCTCCGGGACAGGTACCTCCTTGGCTACACCTTC. Translation gives CAWSLRDRYLLGYTF.

The rearrangement uses TRBV9 and TRBJ2-3; unclear D gene. V was pared by 2 bases and J by 2 bases, with 9 bases between. CDR3 length: 14 residues. Germline V CDR1 and CDR2: SGDLS, YYNGEE. As DNA, the CDR3 is TGTGCCAGCAGCGTGAGAGAAAACACAGATACGCAGTATTTT. As protein: CASSVRENTDTQYF.